This T cell receptor beta chain was obtained from a study of early T cells in non-severe SARS-CoV-2 infection. As for the study in general: From unsorted whole blood, bulk RNA was sequenced, and the chains remained unpaired.

The TCR library protocol was used to attach unique molecular identifiers. These identifiers were attached to individual cDNA molecules. TCRdb called the 5' RACE reads again in MiXCR, with one record for every CDR3 protein. The table has around 98,000 distinct CDR3 sequences, approximately 11% seen once. Trimming took 8 bases from V and 5 from J, leaving 15 bases between them. This CDR3 has 13 residues. Germline lookup yields CDR1 LGHDT and CDR2 YNNKEL (reference sequence). This receptor was identified in an adult who was a healthcare worker with PCR-confirmed SARS-CoV-2 infection or an uninfected control (not recorded which). The chain links TRBV3-1 to TRBJ1-1, with D perhaps TRBD1 (6 bases). Sequenced: whole blood. In nucleotides, the CDR3 is TGTGCCAGCGCAGGGGAGGGTGCAACTGAAGCTTTCTTT. It encodes CASAGEGATEAFF.